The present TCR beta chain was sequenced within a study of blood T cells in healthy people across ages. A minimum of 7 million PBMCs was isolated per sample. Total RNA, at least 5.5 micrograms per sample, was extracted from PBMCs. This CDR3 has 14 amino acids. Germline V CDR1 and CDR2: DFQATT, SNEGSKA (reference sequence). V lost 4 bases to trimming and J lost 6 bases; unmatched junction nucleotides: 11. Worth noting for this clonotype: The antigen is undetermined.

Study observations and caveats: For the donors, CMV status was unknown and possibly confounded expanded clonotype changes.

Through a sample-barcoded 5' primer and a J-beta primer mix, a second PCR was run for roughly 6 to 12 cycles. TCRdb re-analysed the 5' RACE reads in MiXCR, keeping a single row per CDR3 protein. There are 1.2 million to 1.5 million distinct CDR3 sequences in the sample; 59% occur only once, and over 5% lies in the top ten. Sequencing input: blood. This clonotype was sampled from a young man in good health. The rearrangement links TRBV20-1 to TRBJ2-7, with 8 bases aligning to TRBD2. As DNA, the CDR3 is TGCAGTGCTAAATTAGCGGGGCTTAGTCGCGAGCAGTACTTC. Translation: CSAKLAGLSREQYF.